This TCR beta chain was profiled in a study of blood T cell repertoires in COVID-19. Turning to the study itself: COVID-19 samples from acute and convalescent phases originated in the United States, Italy and Spain. The cDNA or gDNA used as material had been derived from T cells, B-cell-depleted T cells, or PBMCs.

Seattle patients were enrolled during active infection and followed longitudinally. In the study's own analysis: Quantification of nucleated cells was approximated via reference gene primer amplification. Profiled with immunoSEQ multiplex PCR; TCRdb holds only in-frame clones, not every one. V and J calls and clone size are those listed in that table; D and trimming were worked out from the DNA. This sample has 180,000 or so clones, with roughly four fifths found just once. This CDR3 has 13 residues. The ends were cut back, 3 bases at V and 4 bases at J, with 9 bases in the middle. Germline-derived CDR1 and CDR2 are MDHEN and SYDVKM.

Sequenced sample: peripheral blood. This sequence was found in a middle-aged woman with COVID-19, enrolled during active disease. This chain uses TRBV28 with TRBJ1-2; D gene uncertain. CDR3 bases: TGTGCCAGCAGTTTGCCAGGCCTCTATGGCTACACCTTC. Protein sequence: CASSLPGLYGYTF.